A single sample is the source of the 9 T cell receptor beta chains below, sequenced in a study of cytomegalovirus exposure and HLA in healthy donors. Primers for the PCR totalled 60 Vbeta and 13 Jbeta. The repertoire was sequenced with immunoSEQ multiplex PCR; TCRdb's copy has only in-frame clones and lacks some. The data show 140,000 or so clones, 70% to 85% seen once. Sequencing was done on a sample of PBMCs. The receptors come from a male donor in good health and CMV-seronegative.

The rearrangement joins TRBV9 to TRBJ1-1, with TRBD1 matching over 9 bases. CDR1 SGDLS and CDR2 YYNGEE come from the germline V gene. There are 19 residues in the CDR3. V trimming: 2 bases; J trimming: 0 bases; junction bases outside the gene matches: 14. CDR3 protein: CASSVKTGTGIRMNTEAFF. The DNA for the CDR3 is TGTGCCAGCAGCGTTAAAACCGGGACAGGGATCCGTATGAACACTGAAGCTTTCTTT.

This clone was seen a single time. For the CDR3, the DNA is TGTGCCAGCAGCCGGATGGTAGCGGGAGGGGGGCTAGAGCAGTTCTTC. Translated: CASSRMVAGGGLEQFF. The V call is TRBV7-8, the J call TRBJ2-1, with 11 bases fitting TRBD2. V lost 5 bases to trimming and J lost 10 bases; unmatched junction nucleotides: 13. Germline V gene lookup returns CDR1 SGHVS and CDR2 FQNEAQ. The CDR3 has 16 residues.

This chain joins TRBV7-2 and TRBJ1-1, with a possible D match to TRBD1 (6 bases). This CDR3 region has 16 residues. Germline V gene data show CDR1 as SGHTA and CDR2 as FQGNSA. V gave up 5 bases and J gave up 5 bases, with 21 bases separating them. This chain's CDR3 is CASSLGGGRIDTEAFF. Written as DNA, the CDR3 is TGTGCCAGCAGCCTAGGGGGAGGACGGATAGATACTGAAGCTTTCTTT.

V gene TRBV6-1 combines with J gene TRBJ2-7; 7 nucleotides align to TRBD2. From germline, CDR1 is MNHNS and CDR2 SASEGT. The CDR3 extends over 15 amino acids. The trim removed 2 bases at V and 2 bases at J, leaving 6 bases unmatched. The CDR3 region is CASSEFTGGPYEQYF. DNA of the CDR3: TGTGCCAGCAGTGAATTCACGGGGGGACCCTACGAGCAGTACTTC.

This clone has only one observation. The chain recombines TRBV27 with TRBJ2-7; D not resolved. This CDR3 spans 11 amino acids. V gave up 4 bases and J gave up 4 bases, with 5 bases separating them. Germline-derived CDR1 and CDR2 are MNHEY and SMNVEV (reference sequence). Written as DNA, the CDR3 is TGTGCCAGCAGTTACGGTTACGAGCAGTACTTC. Its translation: CASSYGYEQYF.

V and J are TRBV5-4 and TRBJ2-5; a weak D match, TRBD2 (6 bases). This CDR3 is 14 amino acids long. V was trimmed by 2 bases and J by 3 bases, leaving 11 bases between them. From germline, CDR1 is SGHNT and CDR2 YYREEE (reference sequence). DNA for the CDR3: TGTGCCAGCAGCTTCCCGGGACTCGAAGAGACCCAGTACTTC. Amino acid sequence: CASSFPGLEETQYF.

The chain employs TRBV19 and TRBJ2-3; 9 positions agree with TRBD2. Per germline, CDR1 LNHDA and CDR2 SQIVND (reference sequence). This CDR3 comprises 15 residues. Trimming took 5 bases from V and 2 from J; bases not matched to a gene: 5. The CDR3 sequence: CASSVSGGYTDTQYF. CDR3 in DNA: TGTGCCAGTAGTGTCAGCGGGGGGTACACAGATACGCAGTATTTT.

This chain links TRBV14 with TRBJ1-4; no clear D gene. CDR1 and CDR2 (germline): SGHDN, FVKESK. V was trimmed by 3 bases and J by 8 bases, leaving 16 bases between them. The CDR3 runs to 15 residues. The CDR3 sequence: CASSHTPGYQEKLFF. DNA for the CDR3: TGTGCCAGCAGCCATACACCGGGGTACCAAGAAAAACTGTTTTTT.

The J gene is TRBJ2-7, the V gene TRBV9, with D possibly matching TRBD1 (6 bases). The germline V gene has CDR1 SGDLS and CDR2 YYNGEE. CDR3 length equals 16 residues. V lost 0 bases, J lost 5 bases, and 18 bases lay in between. The CDR3 bases are TGTGCCAGCAGCGTAGGTTCTGGGGGCAATGGGAACGAGCAGTACTTC. Its protein is CASSVGSGGNGNEQYF.